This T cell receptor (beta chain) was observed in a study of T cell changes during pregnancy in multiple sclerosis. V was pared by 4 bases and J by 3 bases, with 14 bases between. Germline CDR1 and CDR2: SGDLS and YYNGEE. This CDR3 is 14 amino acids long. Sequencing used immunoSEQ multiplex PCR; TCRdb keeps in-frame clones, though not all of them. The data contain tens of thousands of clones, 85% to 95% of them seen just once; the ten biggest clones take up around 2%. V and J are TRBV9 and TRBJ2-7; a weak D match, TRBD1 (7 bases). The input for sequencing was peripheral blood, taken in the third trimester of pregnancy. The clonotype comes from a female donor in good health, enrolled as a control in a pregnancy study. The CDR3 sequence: CASSPRGVGYEQYF. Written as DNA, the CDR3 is TGTGCCAGCAGCCCCAGGGGGGTTGGCTACGAGCAGTACTTC.